The 20 T cell receptor beta chains below were found in one sample sequenced in a study of sequential checkpoint blockade in melanoma. Sequenced by immunoSEQ multiplex PCR; TCRdb stores in-frame clones only, minus some. Of some 8,200 clones listed, about three fifths are singletons. The treatment: randomized to nivolumab then ipilimumab (arm A) or the reverse (arm B). This specimen was CD8+ T cells sorted from blood (inferred from file names), taken from a patient given nivolumab and ipilimumab in sequence. The source is a human donor with melanoma.

J is TRBJ2-7 and V is TRBV29-1; TRBD2 matches at 8 bases. Germline CDR1 reads SQVTM; CDR2 reads ANQGSEA. The trim removed 6 bases at V and 1 base at J, leaving 5 bases unmatched. This CDR3 is built from 13 residues. CDR3 amino acids: CSVRAGESYEQYF. The CDR3 region has the DNA TGCAGCGTGAGAGCGGGGGAGTCCTACGAGCAGTACTTC.

V is TRBV4-3 and J is TRBJ2-7; 7 positions match TRBD1. CDR3 size: 15 residues. V gave up 1 base and J gave up 3 bases; unmatched junction bases: 6. In germline, CDR1 is LGHNA, CDR2 YSLEER. CDR3 nucleotides: TGCGCCAGCAGCCAAGGACAGGGCCCCCTCTACGAGCAGTACTTC. Translation: CASSQGQGPLYEQYF.

This clone was observed a few times. This chain joins TRBV2 and TRBJ2-7, with a tentative D call TRBD1 (7 bases). V was pared by 11 bases and J by 3 bases, with 17 bases between. This CDR3 spans 13 amino acids. CDR1 and CDR2 (germline): SNHLY, FYNNEI. CDR3 DNA sequence: TGTGCCGCTCAGGGGGGCATCGGCTACGAGCAGTACTTC. It codes for CAAQGGIGYEQYF.

This clone was observed a few times. The chain links TRBV5-4 to TRBJ1-2; D unresolved. The V end lost 2 bases, the J end lost 3 bases, and 11 bases lay between the germline ends. Germline V CDR1 and CDR2: SGHNT, YYREEE (reference sequence). This CDR3 region has 14 residues. For the CDR3, the DNA is TGTGCCAGCAGCTTCGGGGTAGTCTACTATGGCTACACCTTC. Protein product: CASSFGVVYYGYTF.

The chain is built from TRBV5-4 and TRBJ1-2; possible D gene TRBD1, 5 bases. Trimming pared 4 bases from V and 4 bases from J, leaving 11 bases between. This CDR3 spans 13 amino acids. Germline CDR1 reads SGHNT; CDR2 reads YYREEE (reference sequence). This CDR3 reads CASSTGGAYGYTF. Written as DNA, the CDR3 is TGTGCCAGCAGCACAGGTGGAGCCTATGGCTACACCTTC. Full variable domain (missing parts from reference TRBV5-4 and TRBJ1-2): ETGVTQSPTHLIKTRGQQVTLRCSSQSGHNTVSWYQQALGQGPQFIFQYYREEENGRGNFPPRFSGLQFPNYSSELNVNALELDDSALYLCASSTGGAYGYTFGSGTRLTVV.

This clone was counted between two and nine times. The rearrangement links TRBV9 to TRBJ1-1, with TRBD1 matching over 11 bases. The J segment lost 6 bases and the V segment lost 6 bases, leaving 7 bases of the junction unmatched. Germline CDR1 reads SGDLS; CDR2 reads YYNGEE. There are 14 residues in the CDR3. As DNA, the CDR3 is TGTGCCAGCACCCTTGGGACAGGGGGTTCTGAAGCTTTCTTT. Residues: CASTLGTGGSEAFF.

The V gene is TRBV6-1, the J gene TRBJ1-5; 7 bases are shared with TRBD1. The germline V gene has CDR1 MNHNS and CDR2 SASEGT. Losses at the gene ends were 7 bases for V and 6 bases for J; bases not matched to a gene: 6. CDR3 length: 13 residues. CDR3 residues: CASTDRVGQPQHF. Here the CDR3 DNA reads TGTGCCAGCACCGACAGGGTTGGTCAGCCCCAGCATTTT.

V gene TRBV28 combines with J gene TRBJ1-6; a weak D match, TRBD1 (5 bases). Germline CDR1 is MDHEN and CDR2 is SYDVKM. With 2 bases removed from V and 10 bases from J, the gap between germline ends came to 12 bases. This CDR3 is built from 14 residues. CDR3 residues: CASSLGREVSPLHF. In DNA, the CDR3 is TGTGCCAGCAGTTTAGGCAGGGAGGTATCACCCCTCCACTTT. Looking up the rest from reference TRBV28 and TRBJ1-6 gives the full variable domain: DVKVTQSSRYLVKRTGEKVFLECVQDMDHENMFWYRQDPGLGLRLIYFSYDVKMKEKGDIPEGYSVSREKKERFSLILESASTNQTSMYLCASSLGREVSPLHFGNGTRLTVT.

This chain joins TRBV30 and TRBJ1-4; D remains ambiguous. The CDR3 loop spans 12 amino acids. V lost 8 bases and J 8 bases, leaving 15 bases between the germline ends. Germline V lookup: CDR1 GTSNPN, CDR2 SVGIG (reference sequence). The CDR3: CAPPQVGEKLFF. The CDR3 DNA reads TGTGCCCCCCCCCAGGTAGGAGAAAAACTGTTTTTT. Drawing the rest from reference TRBV30 and TRBJ1-4, the complete variable domain is SQTIHQWPATLVQPVGSPLSLECTVEGTSNPNLYWYRQAAGRGLQLLFYSVGIGQISSEVPQNLSASRPQDRQFILSSKKLLLSDSGFYLCAPPQVGEKLFFGSGTQLSVL.

This clone was seen only a few times. The chain couples TRBV6-5 to TRBJ1-2, with 8 bases lining up with TRBD1. J lost 2 bases, V lost 2 bases, and 7 bases had no gene match. Germline CDR1 MNHEY, CDR2 SVGAGI. CDR3 length equals 16 residues. The CDR3 reads CASSYALRTGNYGYTF. The CDR3 DNA sequence: TGTGCCAGCAGTTACGCACTTCGGACAGGGAACTATGGCTACACCTTC.

V usage is TRBV5-6 and J usage is TRBJ2-7; TRBD1 matches at 10 bases. The CDR3 consists of 15 residues. J gave up 4 bases and V 4 bases, and 8 bases lay outside the gene matches. Germline CDR1 reads SGHDT; CDR2 reads YYEEEE. The CDR3 DNA reads as TGTGCCAGCAGCCATTGGGGGACAGGGGAATACGAGCAGTACTTC. Protein product: CASSHWGTGEYEQYF.

Details on this clone: Other DNA sequences of this sample code for an identical CDR3. V gene TRBV19 combines with J gene TRBJ2-7, with D possibly being TRBD2 (5 bases). This CDR3 is 13 amino acids long. CDR1 is LNHDA and CDR2 is SQIVND in the germline V gene (reference sequence). Trimming removed 6 bases from V and 2 bases from J, with 11 bases in between. CDR3 in amino acids: CASSPPGAYEQYF. In DNA form, the CDR3 reads TGTGCCAGTAGCCCCCCCGGGGCCTACGAGCAGTACTTC. Full variable domain (rest looked up from reference TRBV19 and TRBJ2-7): DGGITQSPKYLFRKEGQNVTLSCEQNLNHDAMYWYRQDPGQGLRLIYYSQIVNDFQKGDIAEGYSVSREKKESFPLTVTSAQKNPTAFYLCASSPPGAYEQYFGPGTRLTVT.

This clone was found a few times. The chain joins TRBV29-1 to TRBJ1-1; 7 nucleotides align to TRBD1. Unmatched junction bases numbered 8, after V lost 3 bases and J lost 1 base. The CDR3 loop spans 15 amino acids. The germline V gene has CDR1 SQVTM and CDR2 ANQGSEA. The CDR3 nucleotides are TGCAGCGTTGATAAAACAGGGGAAGGGAACACTGAAGCTTTCTTT. The encoded protein is CSVDKTGEGNTEAFF.

The V call is TRBV19, the J call TRBJ1-1; possible D gene TRBD1, 5 bases. Germline-derived CDR1 and CDR2 are LNHDA and SQIVND (reference sequence). There are 13 residues in the CDR3. V shed 8 bases and J shed 2 bases, with 12 bases lying between them. In DNA, the CDR3 is TGTGCCAGTGGCCGGACATCAAACACTGAAGCTTTCTTT. This codes for CASGRTSNTEAFF.

The chain links TRBV19 to TRBJ1-1; the D gene is possibly TRBD1 (6 bases). There are 13 residues in the CDR3. Germline V lookup: CDR1 LNHDA, CDR2 SQIVND (reference sequence). Between the trimmed V and J ends, which lost 3 bases and 7 bases, there was a span of 12 bases. CDR3 coding DNA: TGTGCCAGTAGTATTAATGAACAGGGTGAAGCTTTCTTT. Its protein is CASSINEQGEAFF. Full variable domain (outside the CDR3, taken from reference TRBV19 and TRBJ1-1): DGGITQSPKYLFRKEGQNVTLSCEQNLNHDAMYWYRQDPGQGLRLIYYSQIVNDFQKGDIAEGYSVSREKKESFPLTVTSAQKNPTAFYLCASSINEQGEAFFGQGTRLTVV.

The chain has TRBV10-3 and TRBJ2-1, with D possibly matching TRBD1 (6 bases). Germline V gene lookup returns CDR1 ENHRY and CDR2 SYGVKD. This CDR3 is 12 amino acids long. V was cut by 4 bases and J by 10 bases, with 11 bases left in between. CDR3 sequence (DNA): TGTGCCATCAGTGCTGGGGGCGGCGAGCAGTTCTTC. Translation gives CAISAGGGEQFF.

The gene calls are TRBV19 and TRBJ1-1; TRBD1 aligns across 7 bases. The CDR3 spans 14 residues. Trimming removed 4 bases from V and 5 bases from J; junction bases left unmatched: 7. Germline lookup yields CDR1 LNHDA and CDR2 SQIVND (reference sequence). The CDR3 DNA is TGTGCCAGTAGTAGCGAGACAGGGTGGACTGAAGCTTTCTTT. It codes for CASSSETGWTEAFF.

The chain's CDR3 is CSEKGAGEQYF. The CDR3, as DNA: TGCAGCGAGAAAGGGGCAGGGGAGCAGTACTTC. V gene TRBV29-1 combines with J gene TRBJ2-7, with D tentatively TRBD1 (5 bases). The CDR3 runs 11 residues. Looked up from germline, CDR1 is SQVTM and CDR2 is ANQGSEA. V lost 7 bases, J lost 7 bases, and 14 bases lay in between.

The chain is built from TRBV28 and TRBJ1-1; maybe TRBD1 (6 bases). This CDR3 contains 14 residues. The V gene lost 1 base and the J gene lost 6 bases, with 12 bases spanning the gap. Per germline, CDR1 MDHEN and CDR2 SYDVKM. DNA for the CDR3: TGTGCCAGCAGTTTATACCGACAGGTCGCTGAAGCTTTCTTT. This codes for CASSLYRQVAEAFF.

The chain recombines TRBV6-1 with TRBJ2-7; possible D gene TRBD1, 5 bases. CDR1 and CDR2 (germline): MNHNS, SASEGT. The length of the CDR3 is 12 residues. V lost 8 bases, J lost 3 bases, and 11 bases lay in between. In nucleotides, the CDR3 is TGTGCCAGCGTTACCCAGGGCTACGAGCAGTACTTC. Translating gives CASVTQGYEQYF.